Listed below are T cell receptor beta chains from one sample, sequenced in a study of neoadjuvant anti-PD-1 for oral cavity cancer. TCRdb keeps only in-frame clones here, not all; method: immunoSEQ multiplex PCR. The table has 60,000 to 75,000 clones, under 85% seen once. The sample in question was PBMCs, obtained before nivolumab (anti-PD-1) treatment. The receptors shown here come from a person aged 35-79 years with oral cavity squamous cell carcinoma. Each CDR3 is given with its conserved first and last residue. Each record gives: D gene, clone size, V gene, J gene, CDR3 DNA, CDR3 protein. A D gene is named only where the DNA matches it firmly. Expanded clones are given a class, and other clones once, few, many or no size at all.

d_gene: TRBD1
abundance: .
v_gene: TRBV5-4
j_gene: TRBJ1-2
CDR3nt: TGTGCCAGCAGCTTGCCGGACAGGGCCGGTGGCTACACCTTC
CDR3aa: CASSLPDRAGGYTF

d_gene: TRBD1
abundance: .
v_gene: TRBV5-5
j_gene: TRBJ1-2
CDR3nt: TGTGCCAGCAGCTTGGGGGGACAGGGGAGAAATGGCTACACCTTC
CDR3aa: CASSLGGQGRNGYTF

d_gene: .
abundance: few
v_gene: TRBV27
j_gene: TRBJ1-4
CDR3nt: TGTGCCAGCAGTTCCACGTACGTCACTCTCGGGGCTAATGAAAAACTGTTTTTT
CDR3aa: CASSSTYVTLGANEKLFF

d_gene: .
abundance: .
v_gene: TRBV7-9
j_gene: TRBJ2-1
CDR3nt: TGTGCCAGCAGCTTAGATTTCGGGGAATCCTACAATGAGCAGTTCTTC
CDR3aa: CASSLDFGESYNEQFF

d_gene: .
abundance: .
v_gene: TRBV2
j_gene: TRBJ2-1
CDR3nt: TGTGCCAGCAGTTTCCAGTCCAATGAGCAGTTCTTC
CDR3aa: CASSFQSNEQFF

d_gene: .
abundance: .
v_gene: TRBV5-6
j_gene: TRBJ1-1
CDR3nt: TGTGCCAGCAGCTTGCAAAGCCGGGCAAACACTGAAGCTTTCTTT
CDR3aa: CASSLQSRANTEAFF

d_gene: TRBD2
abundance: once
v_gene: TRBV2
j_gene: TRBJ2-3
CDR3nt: TGTGCCAGCAGTGCCGGGACTAGCGGGACGAGGACAGATACGCAGTATTTT
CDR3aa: CASSAGTSGTRTDTQYF

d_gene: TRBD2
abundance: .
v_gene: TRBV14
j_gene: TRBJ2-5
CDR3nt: TGTGCCAGCAGCCAAGATAGCGGGAGGGCCATTGAGACCCAGTACTTC
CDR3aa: CASSQDSGRAIETQYF

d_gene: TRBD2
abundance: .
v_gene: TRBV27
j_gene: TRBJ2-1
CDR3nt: TGTGCCAGCAGTTTACGGTTGTCAGGACTAGCGGGAGTAAATGAGCAGTTCTTC
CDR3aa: CASSLRLSGLAGVNEQFF

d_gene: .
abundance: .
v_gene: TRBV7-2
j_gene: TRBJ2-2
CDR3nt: TGTGCCAGCAGCCTGACTAGATCAGTTACCGGGGAGCTGTTTTTT
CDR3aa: CASSLTRSVTGELFF

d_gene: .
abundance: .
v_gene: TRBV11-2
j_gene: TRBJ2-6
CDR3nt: TGTGCCAGCAGCTTAGATGAGGGCTCTGGGGCCAACGTCCTGACTTTC
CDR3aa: CASSLDEGSGANVLTF